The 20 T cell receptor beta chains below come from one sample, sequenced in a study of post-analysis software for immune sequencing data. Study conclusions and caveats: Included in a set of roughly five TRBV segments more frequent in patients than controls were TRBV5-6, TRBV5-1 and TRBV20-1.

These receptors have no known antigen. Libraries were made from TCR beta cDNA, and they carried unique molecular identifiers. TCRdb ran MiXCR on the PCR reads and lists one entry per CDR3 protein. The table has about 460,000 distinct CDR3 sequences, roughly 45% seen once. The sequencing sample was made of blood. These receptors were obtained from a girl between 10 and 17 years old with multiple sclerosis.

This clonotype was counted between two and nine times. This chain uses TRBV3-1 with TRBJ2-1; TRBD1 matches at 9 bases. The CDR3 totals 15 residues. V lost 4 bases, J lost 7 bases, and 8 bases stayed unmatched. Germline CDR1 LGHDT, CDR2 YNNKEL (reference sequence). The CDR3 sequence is CASSLRDRAANEQFF. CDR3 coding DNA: TGTGCCAGCAGCCTCCGGGACAGGGCTGCAAATGAGCAGTTCTTC.

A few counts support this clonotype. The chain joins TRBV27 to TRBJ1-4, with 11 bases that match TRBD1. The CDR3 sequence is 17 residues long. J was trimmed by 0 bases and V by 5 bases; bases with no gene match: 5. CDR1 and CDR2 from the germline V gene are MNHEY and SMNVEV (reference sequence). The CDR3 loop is CASSPGQGDATNEKLFF. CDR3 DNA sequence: TGTGCCAGCAGTCCGGGACAGGGGGATGCAACTAATGAAAAACTGTTTTTT.

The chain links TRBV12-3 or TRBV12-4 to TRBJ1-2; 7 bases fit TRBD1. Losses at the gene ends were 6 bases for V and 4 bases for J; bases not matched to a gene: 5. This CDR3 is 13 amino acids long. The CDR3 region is CASSRGQFYGYTF. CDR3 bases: TGTGCCAGCAGCCGGGGACAGTTCTATGGCTACACCTTC.

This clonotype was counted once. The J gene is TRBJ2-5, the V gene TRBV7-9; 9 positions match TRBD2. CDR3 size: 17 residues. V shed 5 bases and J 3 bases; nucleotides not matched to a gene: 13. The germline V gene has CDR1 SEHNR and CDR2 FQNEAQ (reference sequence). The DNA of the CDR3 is TGTGCCAGCAGCCCCAGCGGGGATAGCGGGGGTAAAGAGACCCAGTACTTC. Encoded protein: CASSPSGDSGGKETQYF.

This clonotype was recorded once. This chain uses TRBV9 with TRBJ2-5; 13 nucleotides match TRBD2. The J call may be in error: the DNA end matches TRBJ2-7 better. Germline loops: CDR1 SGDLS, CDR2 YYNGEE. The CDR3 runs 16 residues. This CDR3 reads CASSPRTSGSENEQYF. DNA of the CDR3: TGTGCCAGCAGCCCAAGGACTAGCGGGAGTGAAAACGAGCAGTACTTC.

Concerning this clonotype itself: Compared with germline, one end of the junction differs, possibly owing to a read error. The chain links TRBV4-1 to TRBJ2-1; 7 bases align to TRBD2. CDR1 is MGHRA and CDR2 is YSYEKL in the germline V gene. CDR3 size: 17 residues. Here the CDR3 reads CASGQDLAGVINNEQFF. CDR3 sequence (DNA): TGCGCCAGCGGCCAAGATCTTGCGGGAGTCATAAACAATGAGCAGTTCTTC.

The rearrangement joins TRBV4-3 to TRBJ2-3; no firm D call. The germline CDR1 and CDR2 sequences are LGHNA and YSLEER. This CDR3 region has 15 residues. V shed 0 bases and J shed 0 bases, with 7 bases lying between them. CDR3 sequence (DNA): TGCGCCAGCAGCCAAGACGTGGTGAGCACAGATACGCAGTATTTT. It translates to CASSQDVVSTDTQYF.

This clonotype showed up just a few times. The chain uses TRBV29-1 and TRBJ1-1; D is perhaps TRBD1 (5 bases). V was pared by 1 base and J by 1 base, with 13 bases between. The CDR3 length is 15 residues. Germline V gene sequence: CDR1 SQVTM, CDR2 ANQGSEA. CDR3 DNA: TGCAGCGTTGAAGGGGGGTACCAAAAGAACACTGAAGCTTTCTTT. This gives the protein CSVEGGYQKNTEAFF.

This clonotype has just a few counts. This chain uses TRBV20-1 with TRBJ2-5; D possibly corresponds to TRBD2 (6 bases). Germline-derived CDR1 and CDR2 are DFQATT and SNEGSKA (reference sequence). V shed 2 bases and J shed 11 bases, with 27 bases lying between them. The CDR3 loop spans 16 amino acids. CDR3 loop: CSARRRGTALGNEQYF. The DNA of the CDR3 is TGCAGTGCTAGACGGCGCGGGACGGCATTGGGCAATGAGCAGTACTTC.

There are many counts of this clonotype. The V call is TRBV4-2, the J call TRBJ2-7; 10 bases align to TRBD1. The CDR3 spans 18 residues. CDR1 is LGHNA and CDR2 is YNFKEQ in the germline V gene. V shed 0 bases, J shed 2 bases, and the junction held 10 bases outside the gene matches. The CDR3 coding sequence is TGTGCCAGCAGCCAAGAACCGGGCGGGACAGGGGTCACCTACGAGCAGTACTTC. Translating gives CASSQEPGGTGVTYEQYF.

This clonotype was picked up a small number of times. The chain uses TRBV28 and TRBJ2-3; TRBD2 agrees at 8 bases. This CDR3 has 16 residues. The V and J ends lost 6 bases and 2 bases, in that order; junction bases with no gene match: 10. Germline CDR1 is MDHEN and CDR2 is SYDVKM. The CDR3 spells CASRPGLVTYTDTQYF. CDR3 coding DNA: TGTGCCAGCAGACCGGGACTAGTAACTTACACAGATACGCAGTATTTT.

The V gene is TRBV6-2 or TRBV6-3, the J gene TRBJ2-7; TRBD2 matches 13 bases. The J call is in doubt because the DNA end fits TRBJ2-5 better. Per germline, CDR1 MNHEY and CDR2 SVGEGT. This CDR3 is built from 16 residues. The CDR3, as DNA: TGTGCCAGCACCACAGGCGGACTAGCGGGAGTTGAGACCCAGTACTTC. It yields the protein CASTTGGLAGVETQYF.

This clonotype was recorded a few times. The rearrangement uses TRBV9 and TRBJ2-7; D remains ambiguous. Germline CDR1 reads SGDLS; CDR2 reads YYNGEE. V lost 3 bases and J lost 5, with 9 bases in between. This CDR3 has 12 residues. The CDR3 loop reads CASSGPNHEQYF. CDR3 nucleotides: TGTGCCAGCAGCGGACCGAACCACGAGCAGTACTTC.

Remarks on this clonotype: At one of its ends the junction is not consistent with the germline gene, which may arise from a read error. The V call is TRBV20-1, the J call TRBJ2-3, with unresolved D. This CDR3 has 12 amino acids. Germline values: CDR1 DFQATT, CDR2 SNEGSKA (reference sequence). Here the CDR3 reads CSGDSSSDTRYF. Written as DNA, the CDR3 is TGCAGTGGAGATAGCTCCTCAGATACGCGGTATTTT.

The CDR3 DNA sequence: TGTGCCAGCAAACTGGGCGGGAGCTCCTACAATGAGCAGTTCTTC. Its translation is CASKLGGSSYNEQFF. The chain has TRBV28 and TRBJ2-1, with 7 bases identical to TRBD2. V lost 7 bases and J lost 0; bases outside the gene matches: 6. The CDR3 contains 15 residues. Per germline, CDR1 MDHEN and CDR2 SYDVKM.

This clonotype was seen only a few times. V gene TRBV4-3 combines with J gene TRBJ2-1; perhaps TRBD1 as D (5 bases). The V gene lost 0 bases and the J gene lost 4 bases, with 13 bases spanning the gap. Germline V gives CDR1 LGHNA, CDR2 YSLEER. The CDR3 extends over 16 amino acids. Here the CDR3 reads CASSQDLAGKYNEQFF. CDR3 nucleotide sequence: TGCGCCAGCAGCCAAGATTTGGCAGGGAAGTACAATGAGCAGTTCTTC.

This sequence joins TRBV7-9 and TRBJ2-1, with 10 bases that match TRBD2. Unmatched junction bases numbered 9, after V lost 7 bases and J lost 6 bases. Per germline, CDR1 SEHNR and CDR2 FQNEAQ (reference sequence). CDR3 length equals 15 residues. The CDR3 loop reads CASNEQTSGFNEQFF. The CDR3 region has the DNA TGTGCCAGCAACGAGCAGACTAGCGGGTTCAATGAGCAGTTCTTC. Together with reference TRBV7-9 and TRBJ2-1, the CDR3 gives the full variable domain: DTGVSQNPRHKITKRGQNVTFRCDPISEHNRLYWYRQTLGQGPEFLTYFQNEAQLEKSRLLSDRFSAERPKGSFSTLEIQRTEQGDSAMYLCASNEQTSGFNEQFFGPGTRLTVL.

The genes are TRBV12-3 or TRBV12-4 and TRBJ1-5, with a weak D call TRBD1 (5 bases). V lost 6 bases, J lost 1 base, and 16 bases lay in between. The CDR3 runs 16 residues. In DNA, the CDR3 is TGTGCCAGCAGCCATAAGCGGGGACCGAGCAATCAGCCCCAGCATTTT. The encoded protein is CASSHKRGPSNQPQHF.

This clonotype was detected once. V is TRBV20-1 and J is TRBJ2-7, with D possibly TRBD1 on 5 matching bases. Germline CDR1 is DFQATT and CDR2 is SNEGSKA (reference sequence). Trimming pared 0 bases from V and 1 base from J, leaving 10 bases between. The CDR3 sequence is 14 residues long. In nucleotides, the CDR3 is TGCAGTGCTAGAGATCCCGACAGTTCCTACGAGCAGTACTTC. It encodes CSARDPDSSYEQYF.

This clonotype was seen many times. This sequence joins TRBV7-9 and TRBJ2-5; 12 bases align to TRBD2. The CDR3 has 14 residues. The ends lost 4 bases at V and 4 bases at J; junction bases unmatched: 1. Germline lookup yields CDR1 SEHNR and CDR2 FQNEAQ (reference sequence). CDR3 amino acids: CASSSGLAGETQYF. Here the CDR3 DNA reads TGTGCCAGCAGCTCGGGACTAGCGGGAGAGACCCAGTACTTC.